These 25 T cell receptor beta chains came from one sample sequenced in a study of CD8 T cells in ankylosing spondylitis (dated by TCRdb to between 2016 and 2019). Libraries were prepared through 5' RACE. TCRdb records Illumina HiSeq 2500 as the sequencer. Using fastp trimming at Q25 and MiXCR clonotype assembly, TCRdb reanalyzed the public sequencing data and kept in-frame beta chains. Duplicate CDR3 protein sequences are folded into a single record with the most common DNA and genes. The sample includes about 220,000 distinct CDR3 sequences, with roughly 18% observed a single time. The top ten hold approximately 42% of the sample. What the study reported, not specific to this receptor: Blood from ankylosing spondylitis patients appeared to be characterized by a TCR beta motif composed of under 10 highly homologous amino acid variants.

Their antigens remain unidentified. The sample taken for sequencing was blood, either unsorted or a sorted T cell fraction (not recorded which). The receptor source for this set is a male donor with ankylosing spondylitis.

V gene TRBV20-1 combines with J gene TRBJ2-1; D unclear. The CDR3 loop spans 13 amino acids. Germline V gives CDR1 DFQATT, CDR2 SNEGSKA (reference sequence). V lost 5 bases, J lost 4 bases, and 12 bases lay in between. In nucleotides, the CDR3 is TGCAGTGCTGACGTTCTGGGATACAATGAGCAGTTCTTC. This sequence encodes CSADVLGYNEQFF.

This clonotype was seen a handful of times. The chain couples TRBV6-5 to TRBJ2-2; 12 bases line up with TRBD2. Germline V CDR1 and CDR2: MNHEY, SVGAGI. The J segment lost 4 bases and the V segment lost 0 bases, leaving 0 bases of the junction unmatched. The CDR3 covers 16 residues. CDR3 in DNA: TGTGCCAGCAGTTACTCGACTAGCGGGAGCACCGGGGAGCTGTTTTTT. This translates into CASSYSTSGSTGELFF.

This clonotype was detected many times. This rearrangement joins TRBV4-3 to TRBJ2-7; D may correspond to TRBD1 or TRBD2 (6 bases each). The CDR3 is 16 residues long. V lost 0 bases and J lost 7, with 19 bases in between. Germline V gives CDR1 LGHNA, CDR2 YSLEER. CDR3 loop: CASSQDGGHMRWEQYF. As DNA, the CDR3 is TGCGCCAGCAGCCAAGACGGGGGACATATGCGTTGGGAGCAGTACTTC.

The chain uses TRBV7-9 and TRBJ1-5; D perhaps matches TRBD1 (5 bases). Germline V CDR1 and CDR2: SEHNR, FQNEAQ (reference sequence). V lost 1 base and J lost 2, with 15 bases in between. The CDR3 loop spans 17 amino acids. CDR3 in amino acids: CASSLGVSGRGNQPQHF. CDR3 DNA: TGTGCCAGCAGCTTAGGGGTATCGGGCAGGGGCAATCAGCCCCAGCATTTT.

V gene TRBV6-5 combines with J gene TRBJ2-1; D not certain. Germline values: CDR1 MNHEY, CDR2 SVGAGI. The V end lost 0 bases, the J end lost 4 bases, and 7 bases lay between the germline ends. The CDR3 sequence is 14 residues long. The CDR3 protein is CASSYSVLYNEQFF. CDR3 DNA: TGTGCCAGCAGTTACTCGGTACTTTACAATGAGCAGTTCTTC.

The rearrangement links TRBV4-3 to TRBJ2-1; TRBD2 matches at 12 bases. Losses at the gene ends were 0 bases for V and 2 bases for J; bases not matched to a gene: 11. From germline, CDR1 is LGHNA and CDR2 YSLEER. The CDR3 sequence is 20 residues long. CDR3 in amino acids: CASSQDQASGRANPYNEQFF. The CDR3 nucleotides are TGCGCCAGCAGCCAAGATCAGGCTAGCGGGAGGGCCAACCCCTACAATGAGCAGTTCTTC.

In this sample, this clonotype is medium-sized. V and J are TRBV20-1 and TRBJ1-1, with unresolved D. Trimming cost V 0 bases and J 0 bases, with 5 bases left between them. Per germline, CDR1 DFQATT and CDR2 SNEGSKA (reference sequence). The CDR3 covers 13 residues. CDR3 DNA: TGCAGTGCTAGAGAGTCCATGAACACTGAAGCTTTCTTT. This encodes CSARESMNTEAFF.

This clonotype has a handful of counts. This chain links TRBV29-1 with TRBJ2-6; no reliable D call. The CDR3 covers 14 residues. The germline gives CDR1 SQVTM, CDR2 ANQGSEA. Trimming pared 5 bases from V and 0 bases from J, leaving 8 bases between. CDR3 DNA sequence: TGCAGCGTTAAGGAAGCCTCTGGGGCCAACGTCCTGACTTTC. Its protein is CSVKEASGANVLTF. The full variable domain, rest sourced from reference TRBV29-1 and TRBJ2-6, is SAVISQKPSRDICQRGTSLTIQCQVDSQVTMMFWYRQQPGQSLTLIATANQGSEATYESGFVIDKFPISRPNLTFSTLTVSNMSPEDSSIYLCSVKEASGANVLTFGAGSRLTVL.

This clonotype has only a few counts. The V call is TRBV27, the J call TRBJ2-7; D unclear. The germline V gene encodes CDR1 MNHEY and CDR2 SMNVEV (reference sequence). The CDR3 length is 13 residues. Trimming left V 7 bases short and J 0 bases short, with 10 bases between. CDR3 protein: CASIDQFSYEQYF. The CDR3 DNA is TGTGCCAGCATCGACCAGTTCTCCTACGAGCAGTACTTC.

This clonotype was seen at least ten times. The chain links TRBV12-3 or TRBV12-4 to TRBJ1-2; possibly TRBD1 for D (6 bases). The CDR3 loop spans 13 amino acids. V lost 1 base, J lost 5 bases, and 8 bases lay in between. CDR3: CASSLEQGYGYTF. The CDR3, as DNA: TGTGCCAGCAGTTTAGAACAGGGATATGGCTACACCTTC.

V and J are TRBV3-1 and TRBJ1-5; a weak D match, TRBD1 (5 bases). The CDR3 length is 14 residues. The germline V and J ends were trimmed by 1 base and 5 bases, with 9 bases remaining between them. Germline CDR1 is LGHDT and CDR2 is YNNKEL (reference sequence). CDR3 nucleotides: TGTGCCAGCAGCCAAGGCGAAGGGGATCAGCCCCAGCATTTT. Its translation: CASSQGEGDQPQHF. Full variable domain (rest looked up from reference TRBV3-1 and TRBJ1-5): DTAVSQTPKYLVTQMGNDKSIKCEQNLGHDTMYWYKQDSKKFLKIMFSYNNKELIINETVPNRFSPKSPDKAHLNLHINSLELGDSAVYFCASSQGEGDQPQHFGDGTRLSIL.

The chain has TRBV18 and TRBJ1-3; unclear D gene. CDR3 length equals 14 residues. V lost 2 bases to trimming and J lost 0 bases, with 5 bases between them. The germline gives CDR1 KGHSH, CDR2 LQKENI. DNA of the CDR3: TGTGCCAGCTCACCATCCGACTCTGGAAACACCATATATTTT. Amino acids: CASSPSDSGNTIYF.

The rearrangement joins TRBV30 to TRBJ2-1, with TRBD1 matching 10 bases. This CDR3 is 15 amino acids long. V gave up 2 bases and J gave up 5 bases; unmatched junction bases: 6. Germline V gives CDR1 GTSNPN, CDR2 SVGIG (reference sequence). The CDR3 coding sequence is TGTGCCTGGAGTTACGGGACAGGGGAAAACAATGAGCAGTTCTTC. Translating it yields CAWSYGTGENNEQFF.

This clonotype has just a few counts. The rearrangement uses TRBV27 and TRBJ2-7; D gene ambiguous. CDR1 is MNHEY, CDR2 SMNVEV, per germline (reference sequence). Trimming stripped 5 bases from V and 0 bases from J, with 11 bases between. The CDR3 consists of 14 residues. The CDR3, as DNA: TGTGCCAGCAGTCCGGCAGCATACTCCTACGAGCAGTACTTC. Translating gives CASSPAAYSYEQYF.

This chain connects TRBV4-2 to TRBJ2-1, with TRBD2 matching 7 bases. The V gene's germline CDR1 is LGHNA and CDR2 YNFKEQ. V gave up 2 bases and J gave up 8 bases; unmatched junction bases: 6. The CDR3 sequence is 14 residues long. CDR3 coding DNA: TGTGCCAGCAGCCAACAGGAGCGGGGCGATGAGCAGTTCTTC. This sequence encodes CASSQQERGDEQFF.

This CDR3 reads CASSLVLDYNEQFF. DNA of the CDR3: TGTGCCAGCAGCTTAGTTTTGGACTACAATGAGCAGTTCTTC. The chain recombines TRBV11-2 with TRBJ2-1; D remains unclear. V lost 1 base, J lost 3 bases, and 7 bases lay in between. This CDR3 has 14 amino acids. Germline V gives CDR1 SGHAT, CDR2 FQNNGV.

In regard to this clonotype: One junction end disagrees with the germline gene, perhaps due to a read error. The chain links TRBV19 to TRBJ2-1; the match to TRBD2 covers 7 bases. The CDR3 is made up of 14 amino acids. Germline assignment: CDR1 LNHDA and CDR2 SQIVND (reference sequence). CDR3 sequence reads: CASSIAGEDKEQFF. Here the CDR3 DNA reads TGTGCCAGTAGTATCGCGGGAGAAGACAAAGAGCAGTTCTTC.

A few counts support this clonotype. The chain is built from TRBV7-2 and TRBJ2-2, with 8 bases fitting TRBD2. J gave up 0 bases and V 5 bases, and 2 bases lay outside the gene matches. The CDR3 is 15 amino acids. CDR1 SGHTA and CDR2 FQGNSA come from the germline V gene. The CDR3 region has the DNA TGTGCCAGCAGCCATAGCGGGGCGAACACCGGGGAGCTGTTTTTT. The encoded protein is CASSHSGANTGELFF.

The chain links TRBV7-9 to TRBJ1-1; D is uncertain. This CDR3 spans 15 amino acids. Germline values: CDR1 SEHNR, CDR2 FQNEAQ (reference sequence). V lost 2 bases and J lost 6, with 16 bases in between. CDR3: CASSLMDSLGAEAFF. The CDR3 DNA is TGTGCCAGCAGCTTAATGGATTCGCTGGGCGCTGAAGCTTTCTTT. Combining the CDR3 with reference TRBV7-9 and TRBJ1-1 gives the whole variable domain DTGVSQNPRHKITKRGQNVTFRCDPISEHNRLYWYRQTLGQGPEFLTYFQNEAQLEKSRLLSDRFSAERPKGSFSTLEIQRTEQGDSAMYLCASSLMDSLGAEAFFGQGTRLTVV.

The chain links TRBV20-1 to TRBJ2-1, with 12 bases identical to TRBD2. J lost 4 bases, V lost 0 bases, and 7 bases had no gene match. This CDR3 comprises 17 residues. Germline CDR1 reads DFQATT; CDR2 reads SNEGSKA (reference sequence). The CDR3 loop is CSARDVSSGRGYNEQFF. The CDR3 nucleotides are TGCAGTGCTAGAGATGTTTCTAGCGGGAGGGGGTACAATGAGCAGTTCTTC.

This clonotype came up a few times. The chain carries TRBV9 and TRBJ2-7, with 11 bases fitting TRBD2. With V trimmed by 0 bases and J by 2 bases, 7 bases remained unmatched. The length of the CDR3 is 17 residues. The germline V gene encodes CDR1 SGDLS and CDR2 YYNGEE. The DNA for the CDR3 is TGTGCCAGCAGCGTAGGTTCTAGCGGGGGGCCTACCTACGAGCAGTACTTC. Its protein product is CASSVGSSGGPTYEQYF. The full variable domain, with the rest looked up from reference TRBV9 and TRBJ2-7, is DSGVTQTPKHLITATGQRVTLRCSPRSGDLSVYWYQQSLDQGLQFLIQYYNGEERAKGNILERFSAQQFPDLHSELNLSSLELGDSALYFCASSVGSSGGPTYEQYFGPGTRLTVT.

This clonotype has only a few counts. This chain links TRBV30 with TRBJ2-7, with unresolved D. This CDR3 comprises 13 residues. Trimming pared 0 bases from V and 2 bases from J, leaving 8 bases between. The germline gives CDR1 GTSNPN, CDR2 SVGIG (reference sequence). The CDR3, as DNA: TGTGCCTGGAGTGTTTGGGAAACCTACGAGCAGTACTTC. Translated: CAWSVWETYEQYF.

Only a few counts were recorded for this clonotype. The chain is built from TRBV6-6 and TRBJ2-3; D possibly corresponds to TRBD1 (5 bases). Deletions cut 8 bases from V and 1 base from J, with 7 bases between. This CDR3 is 12 amino acids long. From germline, CDR1 is MNHNY and CDR2 SVGAGI (reference sequence). Here the CDR3 DNA reads TGTGCCAGCGGGGCAGGCACAGATACGCAGTATTTT. Translating gives CASGAGTDTQYF.

This clonotype was observed a few times. The chain carries TRBV19 and TRBJ2-3, with D perhaps given as TRBD1 or TRBD2 (5 bases each). The ends were cut back, 10 bases at V and 3 bases at J, with 14 bases in the middle. This CDR3 comprises 13 residues. Looked up from germline, CDR1 is LNHDA and CDR2 is SQIVND (reference sequence). In DNA form, the CDR3 reads TGTGCCACCGGGACCTTAGAGACAGATACGCAGTATTTT. Translating it yields CATGTLETDTQYF.

In this sample, this clonotype turned up a few times. The chain has TRBV29-1 and TRBJ2-1; 8 nucleotides line up with TRBD1. Losses at the gene ends were 4 bases for V and 9 bases for J; bases not matched to a gene: 5. Germline assignment: CDR1 SQVTM and CDR2 ANQGSEA. This CDR3 spans 12 amino acids. CDR3 loop: CSVAQGVGEQFF. The CDR3 bases are TGCAGCGTTGCACAGGGGGTGGGTGAGCAGTTCTTC.